This TCR beta chain emerged from a study of T cells in Graves' hyperthyroidism and ophthalmopathy. RNA transcripts provided the source from which TCR beta CDR3 regions were amplified. Researchers ran a first-round RT-PCR on the TCR CDR3 using the HTBI primer set. TCRdb reprocessed the multiplex PCR reads with MiXCR, giving one entry per CDR3 protein. The table includes a few hundred thousand distinct CDR3 sequences, roughly 46% detected once. For this clonotype: This may come from a read error, since a much larger clone is one base off.

Stable disease denoted Graves' hyperthyroidism without ophthalmopathy progression within 18 months. Patients aged 18 to 65 had newly diagnosed hyperthyroidism of under 2 months' duration. Uncontrolled infection, other autoimmune disease, pregnancy or lactation barred patients from enrollment. Clinical symptoms, serum thyroxine, TRAb, thyroid ultrasound and orbital computed tomography established diagnosis. The sequenced sample consisted of peripheral blood or thyroid tissue (not recorded which). The TCR was taken from a woman under 30 with Graves' hyperthyroidism.

The DNA for the CDR3 is TGTGCCAGACAGGGGGCGAACGCCGGGGAGCTGTTTTTT. This gives the protein CARQGANAGELFF. The chain recombines TRBV2 with TRBJ2-2; TRBD1 matches 9 bases. CDR3 size: 13 residues. Germline V gene sequence: CDR1 SNHLY, CDR2 FYNNEI.